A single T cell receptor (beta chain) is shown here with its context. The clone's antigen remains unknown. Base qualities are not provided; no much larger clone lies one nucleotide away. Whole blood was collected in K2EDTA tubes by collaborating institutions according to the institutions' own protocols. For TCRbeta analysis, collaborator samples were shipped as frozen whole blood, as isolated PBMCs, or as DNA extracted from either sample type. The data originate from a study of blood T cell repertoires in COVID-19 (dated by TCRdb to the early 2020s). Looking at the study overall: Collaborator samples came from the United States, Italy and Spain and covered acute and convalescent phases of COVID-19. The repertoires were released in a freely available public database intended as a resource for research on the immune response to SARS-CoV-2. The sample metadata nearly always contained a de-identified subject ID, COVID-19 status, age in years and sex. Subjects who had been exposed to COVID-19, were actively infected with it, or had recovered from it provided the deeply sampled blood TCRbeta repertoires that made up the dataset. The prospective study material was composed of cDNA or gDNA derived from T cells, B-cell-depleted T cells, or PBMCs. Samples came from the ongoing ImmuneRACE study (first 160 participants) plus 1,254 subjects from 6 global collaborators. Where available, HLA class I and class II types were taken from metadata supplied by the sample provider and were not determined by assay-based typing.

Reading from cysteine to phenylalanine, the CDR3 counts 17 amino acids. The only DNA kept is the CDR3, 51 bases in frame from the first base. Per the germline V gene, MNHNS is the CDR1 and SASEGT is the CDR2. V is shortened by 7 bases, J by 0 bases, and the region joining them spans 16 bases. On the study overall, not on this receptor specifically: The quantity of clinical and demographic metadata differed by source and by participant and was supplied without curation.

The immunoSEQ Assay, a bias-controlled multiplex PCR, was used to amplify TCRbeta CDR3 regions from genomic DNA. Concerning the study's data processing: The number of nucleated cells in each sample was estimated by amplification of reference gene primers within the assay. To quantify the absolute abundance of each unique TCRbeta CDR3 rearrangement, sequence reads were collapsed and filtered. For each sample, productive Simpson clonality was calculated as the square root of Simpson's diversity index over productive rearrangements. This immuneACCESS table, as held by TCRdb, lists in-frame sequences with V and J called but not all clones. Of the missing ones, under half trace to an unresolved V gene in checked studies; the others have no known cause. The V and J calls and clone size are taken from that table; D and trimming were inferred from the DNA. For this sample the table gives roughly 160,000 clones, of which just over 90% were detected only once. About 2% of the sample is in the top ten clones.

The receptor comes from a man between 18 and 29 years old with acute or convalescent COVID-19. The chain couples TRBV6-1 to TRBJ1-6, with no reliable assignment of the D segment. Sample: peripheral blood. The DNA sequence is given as TGTGCCAGCACCGAAGCCCCACTAGGCTCCTATAATTCACCCCTCCACTTT. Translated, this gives CASTEAPLGSYNSPLHF.